This TCR beta chain was recorded in a study of quantifying T cell responses using KT2 cells. Study in general: RNA was reverse transcribed with TCR alpha and beta constant-region primers.

Each cDNA got a UMI-containing oligo ligated at its 3' end. The first PCR ran approximately 4 cycles with an equimolar RC1.1 and RC1.2 beta primer mix. TCRdb recomputed calls from the UMI-ligation and nested PCR reads with MiXCR, one row per CDR3 protein. Of tens of thousands of distinct CDR3 sequences listed, approximately 10% are singletons. V lost 4 bases to trimming and J lost 8 bases; unmatched junction nucleotides: 5. Germline assignment: CDR1 SGHAT and CDR2 FQNNGV. The CDR3 length is 14 residues. This TCR was recovered from a human donor. The source material was PBMCs spiked with cells of the T cell clone KT2. The chain combines TRBV11-2 with TRBJ1-6, with TRBD1 identical over 7 bases. The CDR3 DNA follows: TGTGCCAGCAGCTCAGACAGGGTGTATTCACCCCTCCACTTT. Translated: CASSSDRVYSPLHF. The full variable domain, rest sourced from reference TRBV11-2 and TRBJ1-6, is EAGVAQSPRYKIIEKRQSVAFWCNPISGHATLYWYQQILGQGPKLLIQFQNNGVVDDSQLPKDRFSAERLKGVDSTLKIQPAKLEDSAVYLCASSSDRVYSPLHFGNGTRLTVT.